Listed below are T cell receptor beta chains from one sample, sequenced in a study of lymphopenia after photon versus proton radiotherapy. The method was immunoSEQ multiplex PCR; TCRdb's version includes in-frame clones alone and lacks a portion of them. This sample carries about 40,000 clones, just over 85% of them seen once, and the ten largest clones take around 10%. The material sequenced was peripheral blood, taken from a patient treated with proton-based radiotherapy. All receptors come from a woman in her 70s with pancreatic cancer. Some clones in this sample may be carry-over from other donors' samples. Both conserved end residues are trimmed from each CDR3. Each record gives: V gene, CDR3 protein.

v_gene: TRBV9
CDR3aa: ASSVGPAGVGNEQF

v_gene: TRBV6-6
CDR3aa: ASSYSIRESYEQY

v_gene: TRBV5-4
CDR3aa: ASSLVSERVPLH

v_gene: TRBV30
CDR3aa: AWSKLLGNEQF

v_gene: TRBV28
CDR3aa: ASRWDRGRNQPQH

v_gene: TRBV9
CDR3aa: ASSVTGQATDTQY

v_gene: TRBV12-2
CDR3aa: ASRFTGFQETQY

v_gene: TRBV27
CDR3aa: ASPWEGSYGYT

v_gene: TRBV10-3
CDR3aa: AITEKRLAGEGGSTDTQY

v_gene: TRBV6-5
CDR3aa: ASSLGTGGTEAF

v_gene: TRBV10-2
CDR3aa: ASSDKGGNYGYT

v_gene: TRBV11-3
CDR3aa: ASSPRRGGTGTDNEQF

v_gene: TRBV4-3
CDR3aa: ASSQLFVSGFFNEQF